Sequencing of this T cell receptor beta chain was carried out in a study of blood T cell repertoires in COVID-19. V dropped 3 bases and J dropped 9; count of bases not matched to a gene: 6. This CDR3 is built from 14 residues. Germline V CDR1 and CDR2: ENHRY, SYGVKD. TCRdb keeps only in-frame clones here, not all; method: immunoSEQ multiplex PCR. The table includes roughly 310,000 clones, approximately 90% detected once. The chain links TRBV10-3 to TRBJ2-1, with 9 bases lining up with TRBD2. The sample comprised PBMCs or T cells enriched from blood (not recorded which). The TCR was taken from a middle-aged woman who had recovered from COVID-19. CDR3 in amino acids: CAISDGLAGSEQFF. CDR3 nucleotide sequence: TGTGCCATCAGTGATGGGCTAGCGGGGAGTGAGCAGTTCTTC.